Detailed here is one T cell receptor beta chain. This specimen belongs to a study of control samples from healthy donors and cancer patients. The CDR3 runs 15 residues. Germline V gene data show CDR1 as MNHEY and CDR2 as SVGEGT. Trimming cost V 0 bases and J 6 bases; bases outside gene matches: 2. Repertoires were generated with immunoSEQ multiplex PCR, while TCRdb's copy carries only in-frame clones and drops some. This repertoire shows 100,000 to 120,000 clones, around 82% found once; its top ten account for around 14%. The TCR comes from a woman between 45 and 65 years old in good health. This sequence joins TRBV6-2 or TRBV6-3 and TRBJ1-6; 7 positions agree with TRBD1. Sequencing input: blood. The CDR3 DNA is TGTGCCAGCAGTTACTCCGGGACAGTTAATTCACCCCTCCACTTT. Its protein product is CASSYSGTVNSPLHF.